This is a list of T cell receptor beta chains from one sample in a study of response to subunit inactivated influenza vaccine. MiXCR, applied by TCRdb to the RT-PCR reads, yields one record per CDR3 protein. The data show hundreds of thousands of distinct CDR3 sequences, under 9% seen once. The source was PBMCs from blood, collected around 25 months after vaccination. These receptors originate from a man aged 45 to 70 who received an inactivated influenza vaccine. Both conserved end residues are part of each CDR3. D genes are given only for firm matches. The size field is filled for only some rows; it gives once, few, many or a size class.

j_gene | d_gene | v_gene | abundance | CDR3aa | CDR3nt
TRBJ1-1 | . | TRBV7-6 | few | CASSLGGGGSEAFF | TGTGCCAGCAGCTTAGGTGGTGGTGGTTCTGAAGCTTTCTTT
TRBJ2-3 | . | TRBV5-5 | . | CASSLAMTGYTDTQYF | TGTGCCAGCAGCTTGGCCATGACGGGGTACACAGATACGCAGTATTTT
TRBJ1-2 | TRBD1 | TRBV4-2 | few | CASSESPGTGDLLGYTF | TGTGCCAGCAGCGAATCCCCCGGGACAGGGGACCTTCTAGGCTACACCTTC
TRBJ2-5 | . | TRBV7-2 | . | CASSLGQLTNQETQYF | TGTGCCAGCAGCTTAGGCCAGCTAACAAACCAAGAGACCCAGTACTTC
TRBJ2-7 | TRBD1 | TRBV7-8 | . | CASSFSRDSHYEQYF | TGTGCCAGCAGCTTTTCCCGGGACAGTCACTACGAGCAGTACTTC
TRBJ1-6 | . | TRBV28 | . | CASTYLGVRNSPLHF | TGTGCCAGCACCTATTTAGGGGTTCGGAATTCACCCCTCCACTTT
TRBJ1-1 | TRBD1 | TRBV20-1 | few | CSARDTGQGRYTEAFF | TGCAGTGCTAGAGACACGGGACAGGGGAGGTACACTGAAGCTTTCTTT
TRBJ1-2 | . | TRBV7-2 | few | CASSAPGEGYTF | TGTGCCAGCAGCGCTCCAGGGGAGGGCTACACCTTC
TRBJ2-2 | TRBD2 | TRBV20-1 | . | CSAKRGGAGAGELFF | TGCAGTGCTAAACGCGGGGGGGCGGGTGCCGGGGAGCTGTTTTTT
TRBJ1-5 | . | TRBV6-1 | . | CASSLIGGNQPQHF | TGTGCCAGCAGTCTCATAGGGGGCAATCAGCCCCAGCATTTT
TRBJ2-7 | TRBD2 | TRBV18 | . | CASSALAYYEQYF | TGTGCCAGCTCAGCACTAGCGTACTACGAGCAGTACTTC
TRBJ2-1 | . | TRBV5-1 | few | CASSAPGAGIYNEQFF | TGCGCCAGCAGCGCCCCAGGTGCAGGGATCTACAATGAGCAGTTCTTC
TRBJ2-1 | TRBD2 | TRBV7-9 | few | CASSAIKREGLGNEQFF | TGTGCCAGCAGCGCTATTAAGCGGGAGGGCCTCGGCAATGAGCAGTTCTTC
TRBJ2-1 | . | TRBV24-1 | . | CATSGGGVQREQFF | TGTGCCACCAGTGGAGGGGGGGTACAACGTGAGCAGTTCTTC
TRBJ2-7 | . | TRBV10-3 | few | CATAGLGVGYEQYF | TGTGCCACGGCAGGGTTGGGAGTTGGCTACGAGCAGTACTTC
TRBJ2-7 | . | TRBV7-8 | few | CASSLRDQREQYF | TGTGCCAGCAGCTTACGGGACCAGAGGGAGCAGTACTTC
TRBJ1-1 | . | TRBV6-6 | . | CASSYAQGSEAFF | TGTGCCAGCAGCTATGCCCAGGGCTCTGAAGCTTTCTTT
TRBJ2-7 | . | TRBV12-3/TRBV12-4 | many | CASSSSASGTYEQYF | .
TRBJ1-3 | . | TRBV4-3 | many | CASSQDYGGSGNTIYF | TGCGCCAGCAGCCAAGATTATGGGGGATCCGGAAACACCATATATTTT
TRBJ2-6 | . | TRBV20-1 | few | CSARVGSSGANVLTF | TGCAGTGCTAGAGTAGGCAGCTCTGGGGCCAACGTCCTGACTTTC
TRBJ2-2 | . | TRBV11-2 | . | CASSSHRAGELFF | TGTGCCAGCAGCTCCCACAGGGCCGGGGAGCTGTTTTTT
TRBJ2-5 | . | TRBV6-1 | few | CASTKGWGRNEETQYF | TGTGCCAGCACCAAGGGCTGGGGGAGAAATGAAGAGACCCAGTACTTC
TRBJ2-1 | . | TRBV20-1 | few | CSALVTSPGRYNEQFF | TGCAGTGCTCTCGTAACATCTCCGGGGAGATACAATGAGCAGTTCTTC
TRBJ2-5 | . | TRBV19 | . | CASSTSQETQYF | TGTGCCAGTAGTACGTCCCAAGAGACCCAGTACTTC
TRBJ2-2 | TRBD2 | TRBV14 | . | CASSHFRLAGGPIPNTGELFF | TGTGCCAGCAGCCATTTTCGACTAGCGGGAGGGCCTATCCCGAACACCGGGGAGCTGTTTTTT
TRBJ1-1 | . | TRBV2 | . | CASSRTLEAFF | TGTGCCAGCAGTCGGACACTTGAAGCTTTCTTT
TRBJ2-1 | TRBD2 | TRBV12-3/TRBV12-4 | . | CASRGLAGGLPYNEQFF | TGTGCCAGCAGAGGACTAGCGGGGGGCCTCCCCTACAATGAGCAGTTCTTC
TRBJ2-4 | TRBD2 | TRBV5-1 | many | CASSSQRGGRENIQYF | TGCGCCAGCAGCTCACAGCGGGGCGGTCGGGAAAACATTCAGTACTTC
TRBJ1-2 | TRBD1 | TRBV5-1 | . | CASSERTGGFGYTF | TGCGCCAGCAGCGAACGGACAGGGGGTTTTGGCTACACCTTC
TRBJ1-6 | . | TRBV2 | many | CASCRWSYNSPLHF | TGTGCCAGCTGTCGCTGGTCCTATAATTCACCCCTCCACTTT
TRBJ2-7 | TRBD2 | TRBV20-1 | . | CSARRHKGLVGGLGYEQYF | TGCAGTGCTAGGCGCCACAAGGGACTAGTAGGCGGTCTGGGATACGAGCAGTACTTC
TRBJ2-7 | . | TRBV27 | many | CASSLQGRGEGTYEQYF | TGTGCCAGCAGTTTACAGGGGAGGGGCGAGGGCACCTACGAGCAGTACTTC
TRBJ2-7 | . | TRBV20-1 | many | CSARLKAYEQYF | TGCAGTGCTAGATTAAAAGCCTACGAGCAGTACTTC
TRBJ1-6 | . | TRBV5-1 | many | CASSLATDSTNSPLHF | TGCGCCAGCAGCTTGGCAACGGACAGTACTAATTCACCCCTCCACTTT
TRBJ2-2 | TRBD2 | TRBV15 | . | CATSRVVSGGQAGELFF | TGTGCCACCAGCAGAGTAGTATCGGGAGGGCAGGCCGGGGAGCTGTTTTTT
TRBJ1-4 | . | TRBV27 | . | CASSLGAANEKLFF | TGTGCCAGCAGTTTGGGGGCTGCTAATGAAAAACTGTTTTTT
TRBJ2-5 | . | TRBV6-2/TRBV6-3 | . | CASSSPKTIEETQYF | TGTGCCAGCAGTTCCCCAAAAACTATTGAAGAGACCCAGTACTTC
TRBJ2-5 | . | TRBV20-1 | . | CSARVAGQETQYF | TGCAGTGCTAGAGTCGCGGGCCAAGAGACCCAGTACTTC
TRBJ2-7 | . | TRBV5-1 | . | CASSWGHSDYHSYEQYF | TGCGCCAGCAGCTGGGGTCATTCGGATTACCATTCCTACGAGCAGTACTTC
TRBJ2-2 | TRBD1 | TRBV7-2 | . | CASSQTGLGAGELFF | TGTGCCAGCAGCCAGACAGGGTTGGGTGCCGGGGAGCTGTTTTTT
TRBJ2-7 | . | TRBV28 | few | CASSVTRVEDEQYF | TGTGCCAGCAGTGTTACCAGGGTAGAGGACGAGCAGTACTTC
TRBJ2-4 | TRBD1 | TRBV2 | . | CASTGTAAKNIQYF | TGTGCCAGCACCGGGACAGCAGCCAAAAACATTCAGTACTTC
TRBJ1-1 | . | TRBV30 | . | CAWSVPTNLNTEAFF | TGTGCCTGGAGTGTACCTACGAACCTTAACACTGAAGCTTTCTTT
TRBJ2-6 | . | TRBV28 | few | CASSKAGAAGANVLTF | TGTGCCAGCAGTAAGGCCGGGGCAGCTGGGGCCAACGTCCTGACTTTC
TRBJ2-1 | TRBD2 | TRBV2 | . | CASSEIRTSGGRNEQFF | TGTGCCAGCAGTGAGATCCGGACTAGCGGGGGGAGGAATGAGCAGTTCTTC
TRBJ2-1 | . | TRBV5-5 | . | CASSARRQDSYNEQFF | TGTGCCAGCAGCGCGCGTAGACAGGACTCCTACAATGAGCAGTTCTTC
TRBJ1-3 | . | TRBV28 | . | CASSPDGQSGSGNTIYF | TGTGCCAGCAGTCCTGATGGACAGTCAGGCTCTGGAAACACCATATATTTT
TRBJ1-4 | . | TRBV20-1 | many | CSAEDEKLFF | TGCAGTGCGGAAGATGAAAAACTGTTTTTT